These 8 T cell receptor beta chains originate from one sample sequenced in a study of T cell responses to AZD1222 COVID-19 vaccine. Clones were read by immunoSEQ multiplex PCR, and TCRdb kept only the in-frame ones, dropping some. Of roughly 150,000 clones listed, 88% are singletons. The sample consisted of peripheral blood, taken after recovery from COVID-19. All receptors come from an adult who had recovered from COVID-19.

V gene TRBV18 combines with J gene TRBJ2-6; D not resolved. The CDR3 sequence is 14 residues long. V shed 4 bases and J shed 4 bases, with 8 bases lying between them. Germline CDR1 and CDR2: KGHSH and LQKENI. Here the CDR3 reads CASSQGTGANVLTF. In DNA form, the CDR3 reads TGTGCCAGCTCACAGGGAACGGGGGCCAACGTCCTGACTTTC.

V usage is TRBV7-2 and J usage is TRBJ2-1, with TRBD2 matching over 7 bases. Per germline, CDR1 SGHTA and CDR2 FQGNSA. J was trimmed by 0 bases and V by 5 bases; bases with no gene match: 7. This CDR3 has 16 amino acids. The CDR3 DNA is TGTGCCAGCAGCCCTTGGGGGGGAGGCTCCTACAATGAGCAGTTCTTC. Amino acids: CASSPWGGGSYNEQFF.

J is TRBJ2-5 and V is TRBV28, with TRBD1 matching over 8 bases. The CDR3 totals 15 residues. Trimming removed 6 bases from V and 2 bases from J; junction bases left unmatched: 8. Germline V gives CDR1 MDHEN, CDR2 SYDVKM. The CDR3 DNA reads TGTGCCAGCAGGCCAGGGGGCGCGACTCAAGAGACCCAGTACTTC. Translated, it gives CASRPGGATQETQYF.

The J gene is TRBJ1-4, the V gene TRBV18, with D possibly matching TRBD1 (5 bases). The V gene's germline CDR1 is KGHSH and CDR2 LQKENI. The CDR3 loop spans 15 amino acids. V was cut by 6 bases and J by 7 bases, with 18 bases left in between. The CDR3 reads CASSLSGGLGEKLFF. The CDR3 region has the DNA TGTGCCAGCTCCCTCTCGGGGGGTTTGGGTGAAAAACTGTTTTTT. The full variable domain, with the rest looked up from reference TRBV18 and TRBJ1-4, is NAGVMQNPRHLVRRRGQEARLRCSPMKGHSHVYWYRQLPEEGLKFMVYLQKENIIDESGMPKERFSAEFPKEGPSILRIQQVVRGDSAAYFCASSLSGGLGEKLFFGSGTQLSVL.

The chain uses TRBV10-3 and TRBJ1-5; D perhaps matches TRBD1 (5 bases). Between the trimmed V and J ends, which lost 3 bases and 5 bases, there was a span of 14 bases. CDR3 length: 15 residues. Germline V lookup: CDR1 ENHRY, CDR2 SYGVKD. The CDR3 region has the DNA TGTGCCATCAGTGACCCCTCCGGGGGAGATCAGCCCCAGCATTTT. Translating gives CAISDPSGGDQPQHF.

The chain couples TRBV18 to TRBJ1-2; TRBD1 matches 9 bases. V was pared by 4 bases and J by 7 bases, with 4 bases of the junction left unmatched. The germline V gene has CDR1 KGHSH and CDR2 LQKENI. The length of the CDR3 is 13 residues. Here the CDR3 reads CASSLDRGGGYTF. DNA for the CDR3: TGTGCCAGCTCACTGGACAGGGGAGGTGGCTACACCTTC.

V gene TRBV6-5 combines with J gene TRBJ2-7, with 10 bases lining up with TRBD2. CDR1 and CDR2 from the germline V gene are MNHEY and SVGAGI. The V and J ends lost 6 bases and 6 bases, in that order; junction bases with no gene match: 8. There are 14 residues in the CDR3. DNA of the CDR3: TGTGCCAGCAGGCAGCGGGAGGGCCTTGGCGAGCAGTACTTC. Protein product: CASRQREGLGEQYF.

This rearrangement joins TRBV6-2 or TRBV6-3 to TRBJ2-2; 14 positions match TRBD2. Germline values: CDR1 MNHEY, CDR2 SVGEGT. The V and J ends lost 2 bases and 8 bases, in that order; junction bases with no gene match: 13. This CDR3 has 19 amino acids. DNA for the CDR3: TGTGCCAGCAGTTACAAGAGGAGACTAGCGGGGGGGCCCCCGGGGGAGCTGTTTTTT. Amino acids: CASSYKRRLAGGPPGELFF.